A single sample is the source of the 10 T cell receptor beta chains below, sequenced in a study of T-cell reconstitution after alpha-beta-depleted transplantation in children. As it was prepared, the TCRbeta library received unique molecular identifiers. TCRdb recomputed calls from the PCR reads with MiXCR, one row per CDR3 protein. Of about 160,000 distinct CDR3 sequences listed, around 10% are singletons. The starting material was PBMCs, obtained before TCRalphabeta/CD19-depleted stem cell transplant. The receptor source for this set is a boy aged 2 to 9 with acute myeloid leukemia, due to receive a stem cell transplant.

This clonotype was found many times. The gene calls are TRBV5-1 and TRBJ2-3; 9 nucleotides align to TRBD2. In germline, CDR1 is SGHRS, CDR2 YFSETQ. V trimming: 2 bases; J trimming: 4 bases; junction bases outside the gene matches: 17. This CDR3 is 19 amino acids long. The CDR3 DNA reads TGCGCCAGCAGCTTTCCGGGACTAGCCAAAGGGGGGGGACCAGATACGCAGTATTTT. It codes for CASSFPGLAKGGGPDTQYF.

This clonotype was picked up many times. The genes are TRBV5-5 and TRBJ1-1; possible D gene TRBD1, 6 bases. Trimming cost V 4 bases and J 1 base, with 17 bases left between them. Per germline, CDR1 SGHKS and CDR2 YYEKEE (reference sequence). The CDR3 consists of 16 residues. The CDR3: CASSPRGGPRNTEAFF. As DNA, the CDR3 is TGTGCCAGCAGCCCCAGGGGAGGCCCAAGGAACACTGAAGCTTTCTTT.

This clonotype occurred many times. The chain has TRBV9 and TRBJ1-2, with 7 bases matching TRBD1. After removal of 3 bases from V and 1 base from J, the junction contained 6 bases not matched to a gene. The CDR3 length is 15 residues. CDR1 is SGDLS, CDR2 YYNGEE, per germline. CDR3 in amino acids: CASSAGTANNYGYTF. CDR3 nucleotides: TGTGCCAGCAGCGCCGGGACAGCTAATAACTATGGCTACACCTTC.

This chain uses TRBV10-2 with TRBJ1-4, with D unresolved. Deletions cut 5 bases from V and 7 bases from J, with 14 bases between. The V gene's germline CDR1 is WSHSY and CDR2 SAAADI. The CDR3 sequence is 14 residues long. CDR3 sequence reads: CASSYEVRGEKLFF. CDR3 sequence (DNA): TGCGCCAGCAGTTATGAGGTGCGGGGTGAAAAACTGTTTTTT.

This clonotype has at least ten counts. The chain uses TRBV12-3 or TRBV12-4 and TRBJ1-1; TRBD1 is a possible D gene (5 bases). The CDR3 spans 14 residues. V was cut by 7 bases and J by 0 bases, with 12 bases left in between. CDR3 residues: CASNTLTVNTEAFF. In DNA form, the CDR3 reads TGTGCCAGCAATACGCTGACAGTGAACACTGAAGCTTTCTTT.

This clonotype was detected ten times or more. This rearrangement joins TRBV7-9 to TRBJ2-5; 10 positions match TRBD1. Germline CDR1 is SEHNR and CDR2 is FQNEAQ (reference sequence). This CDR3 region has 16 residues. V lost 3 bases to trimming and J lost 2 bases; unmatched junction nucleotides: 6. The CDR3 loop reads CASSFGGQGPQETQYF. The CDR3 coding sequence is TGTGCCAGCAGCTTCGGGGGACAGGGGCCACAAGAGACCCAGTACTTC.

Ten or more counts support this clonotype. The genes are TRBV6-1 and TRBJ2-7; D gene unclear. Germline V gene sequence: CDR1 MNHNS, CDR2 SASEGT. Trimming stripped 6 bases from V and 3 bases from J, with 15 bases between. This CDR3 has 14 residues. CDR3 in DNA: TGTGCCAGCAGCGAAATCGAAGGTGGCTACGAGCAGTACGTC. Its translation is CASSEIEGGYEQYV.

This clonotype appeared many times. This chain uses TRBV10-3 with TRBJ2-7; TRBD2 agrees at 14 bases. The V gene end was trimmed by 0 bases and the J gene end by 3 bases; junction bases not matched to a gene: 4. This CDR3 spans 17 amino acids. From germline, CDR1 is ENHRY and CDR2 SYGVKD. The CDR3 DNA follows: TGTGCCATCAGTGAGTCGACTAGCGGGAGGGGTTTCTACGAGCAGTACTTC. Its translation is CAISESTSGRGFYEQYF.

To note about this clonotype: This clone may be a read error of a much larger clone one base away. This chain uses TRBV27 with TRBJ2-2; D gene unclear. The CDR3 is made up of 13 amino acids. Germline CDR1 is MNHEY and CDR2 is SMNVEV (reference sequence). The CDR3 loop is CASSLWGTVELFF. Written as DNA, the CDR3 is TGTGCCAGCAGTTTATGGGGAACCGTGGAGCTGTTTTTT.

This clonotype was seen at least ten times. This chain joins TRBV7-3 and TRBJ2-7; tentatively, D is TRBD1 or TRBD2 (5 bases each). Trimming cost V 5 bases and J 3 bases, with 11 bases left between them. Germline CDR1 reads SGHTA; CDR2 reads FQGTGA. This CDR3 comprises 13 residues. The CDR3 DNA is TGTGCCAGCAGCCGGGACGCCTTCTACGAGCAGTACTTC. It yields the protein CASSRDAFYEQYF.